Described below is a single T cell receptor (beta chain) sequence and its context. Per the germline V gene, CDR1 is KGHSH and CDR2 is LQKENI. This CDR3 is 15 amino acids long. J gave up 2 bases and V 4 bases, and 5 bases lay outside the gene matches. This specimen comes from a study of blood T cell repertoires in COVID-19. Study information: In each case, the material was cDNA or gDNA derived from T cells, B-cell-depleted T cells, or PBMCs.

Clones were sequenced by immunoSEQ multiplex PCR, and TCRdb holds only the in-frame ones, with some missing. Of 150,000 or so clones listed, approximately 86% are singletons. The V and J genes are TRBV18 and TRBJ1-2, with TRBD1 matching 9 bases. This TCR was sampled from a woman in her seventies with COVID-19, enrolled during active disease. The sequenced sample consisted of peripheral blood. CDR3 in DNA: TGTGCCAGCTCACAAACGACAGGGGGGAACTATGGCTACACCTTC. Amino acid sequence: CASSQTTGGNYGYTF.